These 12 T cell receptor beta chains were all obtained from the same sample, sequenced in a study of blood T cell repertoires in COVID-19. Assay: immunoSEQ multiplex PCR; the TCRdb copy retains only in-frame clones and omits some. The sample contains 15,000 to 20,000 clones, approximately 93% of which appear only once. Sequencing was done on a sample of peripheral blood. The source is a woman aged 45-65 years with active COVID-19.

The V and J genes are TRBV14 and TRBJ2-2, with D maybe TRBD1 (6 bases). The V end lost 0 bases, the J end lost 5 bases, and 13 bases lay between the germline ends. From germline, CDR1 is SGHDN and CDR2 FVKESK. The CDR3 totals 16 residues. CDR3 in amino acids: CASSQDWGRYTGELFF. The CDR3 coding sequence is TGTGCCAGCAGCCAAGATTGGGGGCGTTATACCGGGGAGCTGTTTTTT.

The chain couples TRBV9 to TRBJ2-7, with D maybe TRBD2 (5 bases). This CDR3 is 13 amino acids long. V lost 3 bases and J 3 bases, leaving 10 bases between the germline ends. Germline loops: CDR1 SGDLS, CDR2 YYNGEE. The CDR3 is CASSAEDGYEQYF. The CDR3 DNA is TGTGCCAGCAGCGCGGAGGACGGCTACGAGCAGTACTTC. Full variable domain (rest looked up from reference TRBV9 and TRBJ2-7): DSGVTQTPKHLITATGQRVTLRCSPRSGDLSVYWYQQSLDQGLQFLIQYYNGEERAKGNILERFSAQQFPDLHSELNLSSLELGDSALYFCASSAEDGYEQYFGPGTRLTVT.

The chain employs TRBV2 and TRBJ1-1; D is unresolved. V was pared by 3 bases and J by 9 bases, with 11 bases between. There are 12 residues in the CDR3. Germline CDR1 SNHLY, CDR2 FYNNEI. The CDR3 DNA is TGTGCCAGCAGTGAGGTTACGGGAAAAGCTTTCTTT. It specifies CASSEVTGKAFF. Full variable domain (outside the CDR3, taken from reference TRBV2 and TRBJ1-1): EPEVTQTPSHQVTQMGQEVILRCVPISNHLYFYWYRQILGQKVEFLVSFYNNEISEKSEIFDDQFSVERPDGSNFTLKIRSTKLEDSAMYFCASSEVTGKAFFGQGTRLTVV.

The V gene is TRBV11-2, the J gene TRBJ1-1; D not resolved. CDR1 is SGHAT, CDR2 FQNNGV, per germline. The CDR3 has 15 amino acids. V dropped 2 bases and J dropped 0 bases, with 10 bases sitting between them. The DNA of the CDR3 is TGTGCCAGCAGCTTAAGCCCAAGCCTGAACACTGAAGCTTTCTTT. Protein: CASSLSPSLNTEAFF.

This clone was seen a few times. The chain couples TRBV7-2 to TRBJ1-5; 9 bases match TRBD1. The length of the CDR3 is 18 residues. V lost 2 bases to trimming and J lost 2 bases; unmatched junction nucleotides: 10. Germline V lookup: CDR1 SGHTA, CDR2 FQGNSA. Written as DNA, the CDR3 is TGTGCCAGCAGCTTACCCCGGGGACAGGGAATCGGCAATCAGCCCCAGCATTTT. Its translation is CASSLPRGQGIGNQPQHF. Based on the CDR3 plus reference TRBV7-2 and TRBJ1-5, the full variable domain is GAGVSQSPSNKVTEKGKDVELRCDPISGHTALYWYRQSLGQGLEFLIYFQGNSAPDKSGLPSDRFSAERTGGSVSTLTIQRTQQEDSAVYLCASSLPRGQGIGNQPQHFGDGTRLSIL.

This chain joins TRBV28 and TRBJ1-2, with a weak D call TRBD1 (6 bases). This CDR3 comprises 16 residues. Trimming took 5 bases from V and 3 from J, leaving 19 bases between them. The germline V gene has CDR1 MDHEN and CDR2 SYDVKM. The CDR3 protein is CASSNSGGARDYGYTF. In DNA form, the CDR3 reads TGTGCCAGCAGTAATTCGGGGGGGGCGCGAGACTATGGCTACACCTTC.

The rearrangement joins TRBV5-6 to TRBJ1-6; D not resolved. V was cut by 5 bases and J by 3 bases, with 15 bases left in between. In germline, CDR1 is SGHDT, CDR2 YYEEEE. The CDR3 spans 16 residues. The CDR3 DNA reads TGTGCCAGCAGTCTGCACTCAGCGAACTATAATTCACCCCTCCACTTT. Amino acid sequence: CASSLHSANYNSPLHF. Combining the CDR3 with reference TRBV5-6 and TRBJ1-6 gives the whole variable domain DAGVTQSPTHLIKTRGQQVTLRCSPKSGHDTVSWYQQALGQGPQFIFQYYEEEERQRGNFPDRFSGHQFPNYSSELNVNALLLGDSALYLCASSLHSANYNSPLHFGNGTRLTVT.

This clone came up once. This rearrangement joins TRBV25-1 to TRBJ2-3; 8 nucleotides match TRBD1. V gave up 6 bases and J gave up 4 bases; unmatched junction bases: 9. From germline, CDR1 is MGHDK and CDR2 SYGVNS. CDR3 length: 15 amino acids. This CDR3 is CASSLRAGGSDTQYF. In DNA, the CDR3 is TGTGCCAGCAGCCTGCGAGCAGGGGGCTCAGATACGCAGTATTTT.

This clone was seen just once. The chain has TRBV10-2 and TRBJ2-7; the match to TRBD2 covers 9 bases. J lost 3 bases, V lost 8 bases, and 8 bases had no gene match. Germline lookup yields CDR1 WSHSY and CDR2 SAAADI. CDR3 length: 14 amino acids. The CDR3 coding sequence is TGCGCCAGCCGTGCTAGCGGGACCGACTACGAGCAGTACTTC. As protein: CASRASGTDYEQYF.

The chain couples TRBV28 to TRBJ2-5; maybe TRBD2 (6 bases). The V gene lost 10 bases and the J gene lost 5 bases, with 23 bases spanning the gap. From germline, CDR1 is MDHEN and CDR2 SYDVKM. This CDR3 region has 15 residues. The CDR3 here is CATSKGRGRHETQYF. Here the CDR3 DNA reads TGTGCCACCTCGAAGGGTCGGGGGAGGCACGAGACCCAGTACTTC.

A single count supports this clone. CDR3 sequence (DNA): TGCGCCAGCAGCTTGGCCGGGCAGGGAAGGGGCTACACCTTC. As protein: CASSLAGQGRGYTF. This chain connects TRBV5-1 to TRBJ1-2; perhaps TRBD1 as D (5 bases). The germline V gene encodes CDR1 SGHRS and CDR2 YFSETQ. The CDR3 consists of 14 residues. Trimming shortened V by 0 bases and J by 8 bases, and 14 bases separated the two germline ends.

J is TRBJ2-3 and V is TRBV28, with D perhaps matching TRBD1 (5 bases). Looked up from germline, CDR1 is MDHEN and CDR2 is SYDVKM. Trimming removed 5 bases from V and 4 bases from J, with 19 bases in between. The CDR3 spans 16 residues. The CDR3 bases are TGTGCCAGCAGTACCTCGGACGCAGGGAAGCCAGATACGCAGTATTTT. As protein: CASSTSDAGKPDTQYF.